This T cell receptor (beta chain) was captured by sequencing in a study of blood T cell repertoires in COVID-19. Study details: The cDNA or gDNA used as material had been derived from T cells, B-cell-depleted T cells, or PBMCs.

The count of this clone is one. In the authors' methods: Estimated nucleated cell counts came from reference gene primer amplification. Libraries were prepared by immunoSEQ multiplex PCR; TCRdb keeps only in-frame clonotypes and omits some of them. That table gives V, J and clone size, and the DNA gave D and trimming. The table shows fewer than 35,000 clones, with more than 75% occurring only once. CDR1 and CDR2 from the germline V gene are SGHAT and FQNNGV. The CDR3 consists of 15 residues. V gave up 4 bases and J gave up 2 bases, with 9 bases separating them. This chain joins TRBV11-2 and TRBJ1-6; D is uncertain. Sample: peripheral blood. This clonotype was obtained from a human donor in a cohort sampled during active COVID-19. The donor label of this sample is uncertain. CDR3: CASSSTGTYNSPLHF. The CDR3 DNA reads as TGTGCCAGCAGCTCGACCGGGACCTATAATTCACCCCTCCACTTT.